The present T cell receptor beta chain was sequenced within a study of T cell responses to AZD1222 COVID-19 vaccine. CDR1 and CDR2 (germline): LGHNA, YNFKEQ. V gave up 1 base and J gave up 3 bases; unmatched junction bases: 4. The CDR3 spans 16 residues. The repertoire was sequenced with immunoSEQ multiplex PCR; TCRdb's copy has only in-frame clones and lacks some. The table shows 150,000 or so clones, with over 90% occurring only once. Whole-study results and caveats: Dominant at 160-218 and 743-854, vaccine-associated CD4 TCRs also spanned spike.

On this clone: What it binds is unknown.

The source material was peripheral blood, sampled on day 0 of MenACWY control vaccination. The rearrangement joins TRBV4-2 to TRBJ2-1, with 9 bases identical to TRBD2. The TCR comes from an adult in good health. CDR3 loop: CASSQGSSGGYNEQFF. As DNA, the CDR3 is TGTGCCAGCAGCCAAGGGAGTAGCGGGGGCTACAATGAGCAGTTCTTC.